This note documents a single T cell receptor beta chain sequence. Its antigen remains unidentified. These data come from a study of T-cell memory formation after mild COVID-19. About the study: TCR clusters were mostly donor specific. Study-wide points: CD4+ contracting clones were mainly CM and EM; CD8+ ones, EMRA. Within pre-infection memory, some responding clones were found, suggesting cross-reactive memory joined.

A 5'RACE reaction primed in the constant segment made cDNA libraries of TCR alpha and TCR beta, and these carried sample barcodes and UMIs. TCRdb ran MiXCR on the 5' RACE reads and lists one entry per CDR3 protein. The sample shows a few hundred thousand distinct CDR3 sequences, 8% to 9.5% of them seen only once. Between the trimmed V and J ends, which lost 4 bases and 5 bases, there was a span of 9 bases. This CDR3 region has 13 residues. Germline V gene data show CDR1 as ENHRY and CDR2 as SYGVKD. The receptor comes from a man aged 18 to 35 who had mild COVID-19 (a few samples of this study predate the infection). Cell type and time point are not known. The chain employs TRBV10-3 and TRBJ1-5; no clear D. The sequencing sample was made of PBMCs or a T cell subset sorted from them (not recorded which). In DNA, the CDR3 is TGTGCCATCAGTGGAAAGTGGGATCAGCCCCAGCATTTT. Protein product: CAISGKWDQPQHF.